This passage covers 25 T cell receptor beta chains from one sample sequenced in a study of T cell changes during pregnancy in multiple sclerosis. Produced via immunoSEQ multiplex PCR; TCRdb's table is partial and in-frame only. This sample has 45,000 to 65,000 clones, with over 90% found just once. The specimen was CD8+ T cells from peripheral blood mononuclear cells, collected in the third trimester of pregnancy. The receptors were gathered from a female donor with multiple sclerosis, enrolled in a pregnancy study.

The CDR3 sequence: CASTLYAVAGAGEQFF. CDR3 nucleotides: TGTGCCAGCACCCTATACGCCGTAGCGGGAGCGGGAGAGCAGTTCTTC. The V gene is TRBV2, the J gene TRBJ2-1; TRBD2 agrees at 9 bases. CDR1 is SNHLY and CDR2 is FYNNEI in the germline V gene. The CDR3 is 16 residues long. V was clipped by 7 bases and J by 10 bases; unmatched bases: 17.

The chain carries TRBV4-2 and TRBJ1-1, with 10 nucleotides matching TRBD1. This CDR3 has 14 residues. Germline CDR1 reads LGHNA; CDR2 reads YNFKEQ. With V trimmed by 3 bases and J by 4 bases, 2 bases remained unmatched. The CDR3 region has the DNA TGTGCCAGCAGCCAGGGGACAGGGGTCACTGAAGCTTTCTTT. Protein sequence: CASSQGTGVTEAFF.

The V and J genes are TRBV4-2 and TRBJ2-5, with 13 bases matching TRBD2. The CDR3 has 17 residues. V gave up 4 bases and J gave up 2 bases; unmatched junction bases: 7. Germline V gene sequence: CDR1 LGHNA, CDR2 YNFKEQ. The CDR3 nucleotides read TGTGCCAGCAGCCCATCACTAGCGGGAGGGTTACAAGAGACCCAGTACTTC. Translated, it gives CASSPSLAGGLQETQYF.

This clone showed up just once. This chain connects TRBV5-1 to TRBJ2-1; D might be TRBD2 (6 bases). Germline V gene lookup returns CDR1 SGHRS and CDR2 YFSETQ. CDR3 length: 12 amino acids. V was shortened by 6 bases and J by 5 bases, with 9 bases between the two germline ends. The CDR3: CASTGANNEQFF. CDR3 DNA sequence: TGCGCCAGCACGGGAGCCAACAATGAGCAGTTCTTC.

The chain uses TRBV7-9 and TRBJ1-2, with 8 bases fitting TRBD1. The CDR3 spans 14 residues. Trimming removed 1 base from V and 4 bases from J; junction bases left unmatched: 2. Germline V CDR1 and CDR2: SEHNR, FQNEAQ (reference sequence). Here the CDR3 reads CASSLGQGAYGYTF. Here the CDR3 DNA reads TGTGCCAGCAGCTTAGGTCAGGGGGCCTATGGCTACACCTTC.

CDR3 in DNA: TGTGCCAGCAGTCTTGGACAGGGCGTCCTCTCCGAGCAGTACTTC. Translated: CASSLGQGVLSEQYF. This chain joins TRBV27 and TRBJ2-7; TRBD1 aligns across 8 bases. The CDR3 has 15 amino acids. Germline CDR1 is MNHEY and CDR2 is SMNVEV (reference sequence). The junction had 12 bases not matched to a gene; V was cut back by 5 bases and J by 6 bases.

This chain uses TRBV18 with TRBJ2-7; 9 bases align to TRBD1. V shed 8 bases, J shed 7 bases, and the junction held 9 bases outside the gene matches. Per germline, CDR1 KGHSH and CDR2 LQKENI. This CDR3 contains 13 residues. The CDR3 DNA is TGTGCCAGCCACGGGACAGGGCCTCATGAGCAGTACTTC. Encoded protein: CASHGTGPHEQYF.

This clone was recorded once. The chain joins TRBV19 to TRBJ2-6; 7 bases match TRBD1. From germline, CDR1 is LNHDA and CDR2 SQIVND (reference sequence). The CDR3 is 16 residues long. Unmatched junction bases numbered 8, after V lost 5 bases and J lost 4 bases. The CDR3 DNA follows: TGTGCCAGTAGTGACCCAGGGGGAGCCGGGGCCAACGTCCTGACTTTC. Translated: CASSDPGGAGANVLTF.

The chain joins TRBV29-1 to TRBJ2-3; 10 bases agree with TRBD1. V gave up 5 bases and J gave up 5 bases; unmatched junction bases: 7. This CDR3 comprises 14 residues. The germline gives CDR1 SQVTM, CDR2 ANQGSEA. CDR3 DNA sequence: TGCAGCGTTCCGGAGGACAGGGGGGTAGATACGCAGTATTTT. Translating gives CSVPEDRGVDTQYF.

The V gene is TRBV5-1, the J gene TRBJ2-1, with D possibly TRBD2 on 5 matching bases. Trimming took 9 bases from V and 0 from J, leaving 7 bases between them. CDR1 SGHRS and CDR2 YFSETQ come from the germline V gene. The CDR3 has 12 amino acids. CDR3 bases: TGCGCCACCCGGGACTCCTACAATGAGCAGTTCTTC. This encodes CATRDSYNEQFF.

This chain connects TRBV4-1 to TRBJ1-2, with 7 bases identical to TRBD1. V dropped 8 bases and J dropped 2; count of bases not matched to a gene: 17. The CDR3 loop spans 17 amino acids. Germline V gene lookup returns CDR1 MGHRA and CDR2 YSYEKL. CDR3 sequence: CASGPGTAFNKNYGYTF. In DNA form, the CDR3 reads TGCGCCAGCGGCCCCGGGACAGCTTTCAACAAAAACTATGGCTACACCTTC.

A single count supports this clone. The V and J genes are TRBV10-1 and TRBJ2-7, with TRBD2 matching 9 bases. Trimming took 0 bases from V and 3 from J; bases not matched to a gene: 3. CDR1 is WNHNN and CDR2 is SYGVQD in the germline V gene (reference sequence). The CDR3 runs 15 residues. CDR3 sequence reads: CASSESVSGSYEQYF. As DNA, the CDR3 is TGCGCCAGCAGTGAGTCGGTTAGCGGGAGCTACGAGCAGTACTTC.

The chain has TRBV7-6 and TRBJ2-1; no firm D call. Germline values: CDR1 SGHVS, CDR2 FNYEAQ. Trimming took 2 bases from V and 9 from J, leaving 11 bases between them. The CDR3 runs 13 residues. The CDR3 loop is CASSLLGGGEQFF. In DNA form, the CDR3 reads TGTGCCAGCAGCTTATTGGGTGGCGGTGAGCAGTTCTTC.

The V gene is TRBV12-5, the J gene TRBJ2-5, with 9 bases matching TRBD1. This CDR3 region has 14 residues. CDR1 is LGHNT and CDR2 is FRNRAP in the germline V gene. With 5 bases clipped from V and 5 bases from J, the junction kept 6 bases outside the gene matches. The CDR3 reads CASGPGTGYETQYF. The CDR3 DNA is TGTGCTAGTGGTCCCGGGACAGGGTACGAGACCCAGTACTTC.

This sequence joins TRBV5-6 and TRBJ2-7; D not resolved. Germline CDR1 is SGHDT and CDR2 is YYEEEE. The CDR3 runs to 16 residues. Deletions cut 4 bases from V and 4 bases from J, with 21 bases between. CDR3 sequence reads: CASSRARLRLAYEQYF. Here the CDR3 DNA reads TGTGCCAGCAGCCGAGCTAGGTTGAGGCTGGCTTACGAGCAGTACTTC.

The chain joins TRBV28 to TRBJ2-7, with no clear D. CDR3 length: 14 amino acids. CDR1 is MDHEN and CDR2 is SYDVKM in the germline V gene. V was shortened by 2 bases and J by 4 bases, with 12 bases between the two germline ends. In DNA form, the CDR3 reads TGTGCCAGCAGTTTAGGCCAGGATCTATACGAGCAGTACTTC. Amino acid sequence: CASSLGQDLYEQYF.

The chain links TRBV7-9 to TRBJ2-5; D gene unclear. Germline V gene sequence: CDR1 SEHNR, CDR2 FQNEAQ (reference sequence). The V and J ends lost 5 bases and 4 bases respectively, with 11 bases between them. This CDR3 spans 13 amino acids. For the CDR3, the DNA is TGTGCCAGCAGCCCCGTCCGAGGAGAGACCCAGTACTTC. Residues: CASSPVRGETQYF. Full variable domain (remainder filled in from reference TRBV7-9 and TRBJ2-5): DTGVSQNPRHKITKRGQNVTFRCDPISEHNRLYWYRQTLGQGPEFLTYFQNEAQLEKSRLLSDRFSAERPKGSFSTLEIQRTEQGDSAMYLCASSPVRGETQYFGPGTRLLVL.

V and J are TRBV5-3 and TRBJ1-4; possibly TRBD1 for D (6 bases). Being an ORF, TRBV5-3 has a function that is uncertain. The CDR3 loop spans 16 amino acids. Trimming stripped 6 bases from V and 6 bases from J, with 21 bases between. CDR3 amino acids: CARTPGQLGSDEKLFF. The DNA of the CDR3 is TGTGCCAGAACCCCAGGACAGCTTGGGAGCGATGAAAAACTGTTTTTT.

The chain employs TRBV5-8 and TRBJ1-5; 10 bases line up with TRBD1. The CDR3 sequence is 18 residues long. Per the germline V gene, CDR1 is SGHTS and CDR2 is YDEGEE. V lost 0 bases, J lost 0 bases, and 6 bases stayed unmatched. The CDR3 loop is CASSLADRGGYSNQPQHF. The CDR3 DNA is TGTGCCAGCAGCTTGGCGGACAGGGGGGGATATAGCAATCAGCCCCAGCATTTT. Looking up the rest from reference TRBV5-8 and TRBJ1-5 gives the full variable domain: EAGVTQSPTHLIKTRGQQATLRCSPISGHTSVYWYQQALGLGLQFLLWYDEGEERNRGNFPPRFSGRQFPNYSSELNVNALELEDSALYLCASSLADRGGYSNQPQHFGDGTRLSIL.

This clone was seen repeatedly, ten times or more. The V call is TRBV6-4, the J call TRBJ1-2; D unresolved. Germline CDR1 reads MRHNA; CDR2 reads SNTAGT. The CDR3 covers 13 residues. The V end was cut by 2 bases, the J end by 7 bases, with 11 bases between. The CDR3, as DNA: TGTGCCAGCAGTGACCGCGGAGAGGGTGGCTACACCTTC. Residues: CASSDRGEGGYTF.

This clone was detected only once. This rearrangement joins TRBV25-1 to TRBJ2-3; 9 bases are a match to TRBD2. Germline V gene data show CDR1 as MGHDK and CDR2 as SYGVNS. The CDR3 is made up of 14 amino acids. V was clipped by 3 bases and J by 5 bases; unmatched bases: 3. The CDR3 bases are TGTGCCAGCAGTGATGTACTAGCGGGAGATACGCAGTATTTT. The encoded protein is CASSDVLAGDTQYF. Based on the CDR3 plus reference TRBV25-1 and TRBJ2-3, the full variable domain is EADIYQTPRYLVIGTGKKITLECSQTMGHDKMYWYQQDPGMELHLIHYSYGVNSTEKGDLSSESTVSRIRTEHFPLTLESARPSHTSQYLCASSDVLAGDTQYFGPGTRLTVL.

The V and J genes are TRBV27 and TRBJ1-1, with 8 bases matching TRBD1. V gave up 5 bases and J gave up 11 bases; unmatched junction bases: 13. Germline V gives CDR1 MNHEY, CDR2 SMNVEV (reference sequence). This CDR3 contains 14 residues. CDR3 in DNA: TGTGCCAGCAGTCCAAGGACAGGGAAAATTGACGCTTTCTTT. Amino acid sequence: CASSPRTGKIDAFF.

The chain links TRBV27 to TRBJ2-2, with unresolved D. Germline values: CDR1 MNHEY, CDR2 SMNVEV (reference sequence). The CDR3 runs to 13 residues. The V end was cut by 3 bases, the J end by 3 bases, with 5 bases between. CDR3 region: CASSFYYTGELFF. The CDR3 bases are TGTGCCAGCAGTTTCTATTACACCGGGGAGCTGTTTTTT.

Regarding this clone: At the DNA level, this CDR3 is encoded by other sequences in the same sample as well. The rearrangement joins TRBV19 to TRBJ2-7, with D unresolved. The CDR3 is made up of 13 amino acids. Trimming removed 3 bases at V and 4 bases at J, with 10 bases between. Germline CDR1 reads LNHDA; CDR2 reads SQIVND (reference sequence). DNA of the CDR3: TGTGCCAGTAGTATGGGCACTCGTTACGAGCAGTACTTC. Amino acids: CASSMGTRYEQYF.

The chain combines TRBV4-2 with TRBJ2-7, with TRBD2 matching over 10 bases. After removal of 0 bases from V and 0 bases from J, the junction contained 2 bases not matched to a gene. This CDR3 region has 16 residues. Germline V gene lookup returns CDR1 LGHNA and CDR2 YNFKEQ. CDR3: CASSQDPSGSSYEQYF. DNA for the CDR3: TGTGCCAGCAGCCAAGATCCTAGCGGGAGCTCCTACGAGCAGTACTTC.